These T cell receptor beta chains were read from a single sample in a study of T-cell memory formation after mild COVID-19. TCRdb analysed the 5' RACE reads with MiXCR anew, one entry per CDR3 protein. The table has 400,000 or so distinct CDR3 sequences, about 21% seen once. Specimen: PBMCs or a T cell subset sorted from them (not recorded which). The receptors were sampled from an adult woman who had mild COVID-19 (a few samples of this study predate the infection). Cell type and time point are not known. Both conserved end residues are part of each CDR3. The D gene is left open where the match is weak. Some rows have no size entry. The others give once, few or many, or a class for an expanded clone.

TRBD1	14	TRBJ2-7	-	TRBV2	CASGRQGGVYEQYF	TGTGCCAGCGGACGACAGGGGGGTGTTTACGAGCAGTACTTC
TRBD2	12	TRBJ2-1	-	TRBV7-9	CASRLAVNEQFF	TGTGCCAGCAGACTAGCGGTCAATGAGCAGTTCTTC
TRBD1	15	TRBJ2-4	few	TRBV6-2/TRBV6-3	CASSTRDRGRDIQYF	TGTGCCAGCAGTACCCGGGACAGGGGGAGGGACATTCAGTACTTC
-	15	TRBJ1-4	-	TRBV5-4	CASRDGTEANEKLFF	TGTGCCAGCAGGGATGGGACGGAGGCAAATGAAAAACTGTTTTTT
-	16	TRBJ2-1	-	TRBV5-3	CARSVPRQTNRDEQFF	TGTGCCAGAAGCGTCCCCCGACAGACCAATAGGGATGAGCAGTTCTTC
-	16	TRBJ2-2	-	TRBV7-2	CASSLAGLTFTGELFF	TGTGCCAGCAGCTTAGCTGGCCTAACGTTCACCGGGGAGCTGTTTTTT
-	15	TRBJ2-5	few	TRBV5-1	CASSSVGGLQETQYF	TGCGCCAGCAGCTCAGTGGGTGGACTCCAAGAGACCCAGTACTTC
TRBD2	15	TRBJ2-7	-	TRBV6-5	CASTQVLAGQNEQYF	TGTGCCAGCACTCAAGTACTAGCGGGACAGAACGAGCAGTACTTC
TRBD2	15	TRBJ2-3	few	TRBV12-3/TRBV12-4	CASSPGAREADTQYF	TGTGCCAGCAGTCCCGGGGCTCGGGAGGCAGATACGCAGTATTTT
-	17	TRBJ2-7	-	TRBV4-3	CASSREVTPTLTDEQYF	TGCGCCAGCAGCCGAGAAGTAACACCGACATTAACGGACGAGCAGTACTTC
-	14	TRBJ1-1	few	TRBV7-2	CASSSGIGGTEAFF	TGTGCCAGCAGCTCCGGGATAGGGGGCACTGAAGCTTTCTTT
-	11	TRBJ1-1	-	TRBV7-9	CASSSTVEAFF	TGTGCCAGCAGCTCGACAGTTGAAGCTTTCTTT
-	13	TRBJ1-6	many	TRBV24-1	CATSEAEFSPLHF	TGTGCCACCAGTGAGGCGGAGTTCTCACCCCTCCACTTT
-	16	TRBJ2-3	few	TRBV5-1	CASSWTSGGRGDTQYF	TGCGCCAGCAGCTGGACTTCGGGGGGCCGGGGAGATACGCAGTATTTT
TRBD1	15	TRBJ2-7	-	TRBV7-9	CASSPTGTGVHEQYF	TGTGCCAGCAGCCCAACCGGGACAGGGGTCCACGAGCAGTACTTC
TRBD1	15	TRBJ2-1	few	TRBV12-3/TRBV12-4	CASSSGTGFYNEQFF	TGTGCCAGCAGTTCGGGGACAGGCTTTTACAATGAGCAGTTCTTC
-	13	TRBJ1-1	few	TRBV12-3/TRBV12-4	CASRLGSNTEAFF	TGTGCCAGCAGGTTGGGTTCGAACACTGAAGCTTTCTTT
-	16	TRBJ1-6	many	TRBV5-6	CASSLEGTLYNSPLHF	TGTGCCAGCAGCTTGGAGGGAACTCTCTATAATTCACCCCTCCACTTT
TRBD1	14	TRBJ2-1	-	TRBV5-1	CASSFGTGGDEQFF	TGCGCCAGCAGCTTCGGGACAGGGGGGGATGAGCAGTTCTTC
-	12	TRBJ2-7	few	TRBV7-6	CASSLAPDEQYF	TGTGCCAGCAGCTTAGCGCCGGACGAGCAGTACTTC
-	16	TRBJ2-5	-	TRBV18	CASSPRSPLYQETQYF	TGTGCCAGCTCACCACGATCCCCCTTGTACCAAGAGACCCAGTACTTC
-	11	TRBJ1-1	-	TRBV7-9	CASSPTGGAFF	TGTGCCAGCAGCCCAACGGGGGGAGCTTTCTTT
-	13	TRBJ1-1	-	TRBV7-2	CASSYGQRKRAFF	TGTGCCAGCAGCTATGGACAGAGAAAAAGAGCTTTCTTT
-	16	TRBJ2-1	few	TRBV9	CASSPSGPRAYNEQFF	TGTGCCAGCAGTCCCAGCGGGCCTAGGGCCTACAATGAGCAGTTCTTC
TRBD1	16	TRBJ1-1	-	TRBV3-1	CASSPPGQAGMRKAFF	TGTGCCAGCAGCCCACCCGGACAGGCCGGGATGAGGAAAGCTTTCTTT
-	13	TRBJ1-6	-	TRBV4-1	CASSQDPMSYLHF	TGCGCCAGCAGCCAAGACCCGATGAGCTACCTCCACTTT
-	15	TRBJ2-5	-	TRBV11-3	CASSLDSALQETQYF	TGTGCCAGCAGCTTAGATTCGGCACTGCAAGAGACCCAGTACTTC
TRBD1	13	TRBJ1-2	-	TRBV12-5	CASGTQTGYGYTF	TGTGCTAGTGGCACGCAGACAGGGTATGGCTACACCTTC
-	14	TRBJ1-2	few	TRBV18	CASSPPSQSYGYTF	TGTGCCAGCTCACCCCCTTCACAGAGCTATGGCTACACCTTC
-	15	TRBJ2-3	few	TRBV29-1	CSVVLHLGGTDTQYF	TGCAGCGTTGTCCTGCACCTAGGAGGGACAGATACGCAGTATTTT
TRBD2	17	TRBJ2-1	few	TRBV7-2	CASSSRLAGGPINEQFF	TGTGCCAGCAGCTCACGGCTAGCGGGAGGGCCCATCAATGAGCAGTTCTTC
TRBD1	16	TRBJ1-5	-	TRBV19	CASSPIGTGGNQPQHF	TGTGCCAGTAGTCCTATAGGAACAGGGGGCAATCAGCCCCAGCATTTT
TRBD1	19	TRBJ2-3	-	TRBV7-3	CASSPIGQGIVRDTDTQYF	TGTGCCAGCAGCCCGATCGGACAGGGGATTGTACGGGACACAGATACGCAGTATTTT
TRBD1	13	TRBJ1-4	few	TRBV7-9	CASFDRANEKLFF	TGTGCCAGCTTCGACAGGGCTAATGAAAAACTGTTTTTT
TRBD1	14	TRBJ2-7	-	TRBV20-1	CSARTRTGGYEQYF	TGCAGTGCTAGAACCCGGACAGGGGGCTACGAGCAGTACTTC
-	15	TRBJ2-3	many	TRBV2	CASSVAGTVADTQYF	TGTGCCAGCAGTGTAGCCGGGACGGTCGCAGATACGCAGTATTTT
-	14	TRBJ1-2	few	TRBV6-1	CGSSEGRGPYGYTF	TGTGGCAGCAGTGAAGGGCGGGGACCCTATGGCTACACCTTC
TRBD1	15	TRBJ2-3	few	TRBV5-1	CASSFGTARTDTQYF	TGCGCCAGCAGCTTTGGGACAGCCCGCACAGATACGCAGTATTTT
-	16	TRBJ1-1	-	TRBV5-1	CASSLGWGTLNTEAFF	TGCGCCAGCAGCTTGGGCTGGGGGACACTGAACACTGAAGCTTTCTTT
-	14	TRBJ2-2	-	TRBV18	CASSTNANTGELFF	TGTGCCAGCTCGACTAATGCGAACACCGGGGAGCTGTTTTTT